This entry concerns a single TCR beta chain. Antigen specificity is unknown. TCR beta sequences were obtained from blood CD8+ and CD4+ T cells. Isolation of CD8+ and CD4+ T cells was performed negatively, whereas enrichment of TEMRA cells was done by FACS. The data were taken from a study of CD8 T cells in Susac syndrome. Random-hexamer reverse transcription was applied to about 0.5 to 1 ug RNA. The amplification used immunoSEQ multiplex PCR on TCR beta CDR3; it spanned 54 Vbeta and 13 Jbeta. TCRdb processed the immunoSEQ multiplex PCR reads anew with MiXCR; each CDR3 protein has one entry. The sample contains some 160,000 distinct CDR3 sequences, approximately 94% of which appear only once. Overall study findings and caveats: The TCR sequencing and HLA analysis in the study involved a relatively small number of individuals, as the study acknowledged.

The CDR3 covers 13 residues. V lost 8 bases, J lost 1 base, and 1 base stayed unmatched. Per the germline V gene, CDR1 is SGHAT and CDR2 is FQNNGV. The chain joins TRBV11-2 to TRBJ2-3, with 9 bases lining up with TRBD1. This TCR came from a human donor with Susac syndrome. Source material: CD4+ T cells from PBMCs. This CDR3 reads CASRTGGTDTQYF. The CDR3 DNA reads TGTGCCAGCCGGACAGGGGGCACAGATACGCAGTATTTT.